The sequence of this T cell receptor beta chain was determined in a study of T cell repertoires in cytomegalovirus infection. Study-wide context: A matching HLA type, together with CMV infection, was signaled by public TCR beta signatures.

In its sample, this clonotype was seen many times. Per germline, CDR1 SGHTA and CDR2 FQGNSA. V was trimmed by 8 bases and J by 1 base, leaving 12 bases between them. This CDR3 spans 13 amino acids. One entry per CDR3 protein, called by TCRdb with MiXCR from the reads. The sample contains fewer than 200,000 distinct CDR3 sequences, approximately 19% of which appear only once. The TCR was taken from a human donor in good health (CMV status not recorded). Some clones in this sample may be carry-over from other donors' samples. The rearrangement links TRBV7-2 to TRBJ2-7, with D tentatively TRBD1 (6 bases). Sequencing was performed on PBMCs. CDR3 bases: TGTGCCAGCGAAACAGGGATATCCTACGAGCAGTACTTC. It yields the protein CASETGISYEQYF.